This TCR beta chain stems from a study of blood T cells in healthy people across ages. Findings and limits, study-wide: A roughly linear fall in TCR beta diversity per million T cells was seen with increasing age. Using unsorted PBMCs precluded a conclusive naive versus antigen-experienced comparison.

The table lists this clonotype with many counts. Its target is not known. A second 7 to 11 cycle PCR used barcoded and J-beta primers. MiXCR was run by TCRdb on the 5' RACE reads, yielding one entry per CDR3 protein. The sample has some 710,000 distinct CDR3 sequences, less than 60% seen once; the top ten hold 15% to 20%. The length of the CDR3 is 14 residues. CDR1 is SGDLS, CDR2 YYNGEE, per germline. Trimming took off 3 bases at V and 4 bases at J, with 12 bases between the two ends. Each donor's blood draw was 8.5 to 10 milliliters of peripheral blood. The chain couples TRBV9 to TRBJ2-3, with D unclear. The sample taken for sequencing was blood. This TCR was recovered from an elderly man in good health. The CDR3 is CASSATGFPDTQYF. In DNA form, the CDR3 reads TGTGCCAGCAGCGCTACTGGTTTTCCAGATACGCAGTATTTT.